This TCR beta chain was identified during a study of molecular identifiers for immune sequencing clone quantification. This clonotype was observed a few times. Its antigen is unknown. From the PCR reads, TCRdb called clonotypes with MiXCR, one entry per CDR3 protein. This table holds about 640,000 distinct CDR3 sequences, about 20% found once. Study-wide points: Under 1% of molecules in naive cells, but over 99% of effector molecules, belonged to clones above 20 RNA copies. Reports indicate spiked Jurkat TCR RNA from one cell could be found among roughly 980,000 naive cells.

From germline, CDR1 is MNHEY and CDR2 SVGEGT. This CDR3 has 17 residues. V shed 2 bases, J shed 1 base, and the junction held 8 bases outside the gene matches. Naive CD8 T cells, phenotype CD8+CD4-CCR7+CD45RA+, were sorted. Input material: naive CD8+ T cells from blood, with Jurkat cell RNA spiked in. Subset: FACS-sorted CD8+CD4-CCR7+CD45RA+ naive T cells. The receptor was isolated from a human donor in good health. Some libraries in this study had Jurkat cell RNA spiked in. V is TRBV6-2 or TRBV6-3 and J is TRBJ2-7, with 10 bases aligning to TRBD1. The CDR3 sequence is CASSYERQGAISYEQYF. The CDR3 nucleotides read TGTGCCAGCAGTTACGAAAGACAGGGGGCGATTTCCTACGAGCAGTACTTC.